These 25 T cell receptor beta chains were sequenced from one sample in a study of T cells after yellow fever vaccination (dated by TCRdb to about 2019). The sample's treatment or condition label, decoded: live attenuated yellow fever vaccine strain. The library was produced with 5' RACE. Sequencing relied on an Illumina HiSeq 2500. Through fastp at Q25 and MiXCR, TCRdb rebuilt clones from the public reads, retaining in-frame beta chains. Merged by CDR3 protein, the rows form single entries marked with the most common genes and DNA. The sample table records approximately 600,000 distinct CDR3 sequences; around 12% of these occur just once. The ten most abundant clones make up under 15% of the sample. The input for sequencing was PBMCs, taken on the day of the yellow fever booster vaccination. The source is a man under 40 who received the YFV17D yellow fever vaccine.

Written as DNA, the CDR3 is TGTGCCAGCAGCCTCGTTGGCTCGCGGGATACGCAGTATTTT. The encoded protein is CASSLVGSRDTQYF. The chain has TRBV7-2 and TRBJ2-3; D ambiguous. CDR1 and CDR2 from the germline V gene are SGHTA and FQGNSA. The CDR3 has 14 amino acids. Deletions cut 5 bases from V and 6 bases from J, with 15 bases between.

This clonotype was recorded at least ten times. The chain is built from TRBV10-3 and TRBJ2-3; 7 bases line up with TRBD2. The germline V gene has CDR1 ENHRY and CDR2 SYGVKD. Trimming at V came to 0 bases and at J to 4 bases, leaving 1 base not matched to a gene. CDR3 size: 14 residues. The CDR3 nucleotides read TGTGCCATCAGTGAGTCGGGAGGGGCAGATACGCAGTATTTT. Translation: CAISESGGADTQYF.

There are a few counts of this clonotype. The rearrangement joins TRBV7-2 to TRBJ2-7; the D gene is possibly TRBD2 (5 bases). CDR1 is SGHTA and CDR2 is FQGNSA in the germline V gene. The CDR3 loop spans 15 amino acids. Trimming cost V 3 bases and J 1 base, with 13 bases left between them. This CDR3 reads CASSFGGFLSYEQYF. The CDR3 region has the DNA TGTGCCAGCAGCTTCGGCGGGTTCTTGTCCTACGAGCAGTACTTC.

The CDR3 DNA follows: TGTGCCAGCAGTTTAAGGCGGGACCGGGACATTCAGTACTTC. Residues: CASSLRRDRDIQYF. The gene calls are TRBV12-3 or TRBV12-4 and TRBJ2-4; tentatively, D is TRBD2 (6 bases). Between the trimmed V and J ends, which lost 2 bases and 8 bases, there was a span of 13 bases. This CDR3 contains 14 residues.

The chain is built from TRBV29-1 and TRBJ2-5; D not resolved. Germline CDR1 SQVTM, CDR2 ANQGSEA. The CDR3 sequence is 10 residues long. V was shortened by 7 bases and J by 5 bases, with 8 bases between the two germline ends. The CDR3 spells CSGARETQYF. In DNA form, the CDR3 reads TGCAGCGGAGCTAGGGAGACCCAGTACTTC.

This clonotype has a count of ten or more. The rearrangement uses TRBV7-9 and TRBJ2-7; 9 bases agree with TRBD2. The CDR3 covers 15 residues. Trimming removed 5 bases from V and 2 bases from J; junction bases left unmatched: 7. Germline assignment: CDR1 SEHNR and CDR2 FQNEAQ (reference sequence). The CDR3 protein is CASSGGTSSAYEQYF. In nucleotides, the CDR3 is TGTGCCAGCAGCGGCGGGACTAGCAGTGCCTACGAGCAGTACTTC.

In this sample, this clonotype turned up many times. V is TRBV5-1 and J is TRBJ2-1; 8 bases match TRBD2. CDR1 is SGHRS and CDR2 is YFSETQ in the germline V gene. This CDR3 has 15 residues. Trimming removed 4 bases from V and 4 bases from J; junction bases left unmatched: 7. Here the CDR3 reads CASSSYSGTYNEQFF. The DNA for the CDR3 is TGCGCCAGCAGCAGCTATAGCGGGACGTACAATGAGCAGTTCTTC. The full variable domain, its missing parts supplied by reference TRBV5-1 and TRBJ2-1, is KAGVTQTPRYLIKTRGQQVTLSCSPISGHRSVSWYQQTPGQGLQFLFEYFSETQRNKGNFPGRFSGRQFSNSRSEMNVSTLELGDSALYLCASSSYSGTYNEQFFGPGTRLTVL.

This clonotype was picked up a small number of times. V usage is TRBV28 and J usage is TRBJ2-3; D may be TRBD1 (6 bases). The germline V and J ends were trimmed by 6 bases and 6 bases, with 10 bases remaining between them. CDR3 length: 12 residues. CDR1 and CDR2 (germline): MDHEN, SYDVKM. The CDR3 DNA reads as TGTGCCAGCAGCAGACAGGAGGATACGCAGTATTTT. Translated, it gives CASSRQEDTQYF.

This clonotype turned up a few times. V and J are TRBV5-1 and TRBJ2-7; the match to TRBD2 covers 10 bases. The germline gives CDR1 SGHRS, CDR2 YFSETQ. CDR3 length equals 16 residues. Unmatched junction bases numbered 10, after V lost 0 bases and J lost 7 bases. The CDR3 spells CASSLVSSGSMGEQYF. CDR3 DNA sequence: TGCGCCAGCAGCTTGGTTTCTAGCGGGAGTATGGGGGAGCAGTACTTC.

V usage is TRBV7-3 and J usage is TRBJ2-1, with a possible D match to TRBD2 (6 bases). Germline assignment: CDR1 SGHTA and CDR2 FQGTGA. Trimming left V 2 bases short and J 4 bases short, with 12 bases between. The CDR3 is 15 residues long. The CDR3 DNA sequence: TGTGCCAGCAGCTTACGCGGGAACGAGTACAATGAGCAGTTCTTC. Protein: CASSLRGNEYNEQFF.

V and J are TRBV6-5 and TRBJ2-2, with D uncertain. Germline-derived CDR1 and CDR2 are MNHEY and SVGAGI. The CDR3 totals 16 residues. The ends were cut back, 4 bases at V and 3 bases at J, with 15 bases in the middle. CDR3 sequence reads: CASSFKRQWDTGELFF. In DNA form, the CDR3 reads TGTGCCAGCAGTTTTAAGAGGCAATGGGACACCGGGGAGCTGTTTTTT.

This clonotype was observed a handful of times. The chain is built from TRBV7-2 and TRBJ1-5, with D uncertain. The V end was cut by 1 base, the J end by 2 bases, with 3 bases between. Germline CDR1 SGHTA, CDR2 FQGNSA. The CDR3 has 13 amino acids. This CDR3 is CASSLERNQPQHF. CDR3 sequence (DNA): TGTGCCAGCAGCTTAGAGCGCAATCAGCCCCAGCATTTT.

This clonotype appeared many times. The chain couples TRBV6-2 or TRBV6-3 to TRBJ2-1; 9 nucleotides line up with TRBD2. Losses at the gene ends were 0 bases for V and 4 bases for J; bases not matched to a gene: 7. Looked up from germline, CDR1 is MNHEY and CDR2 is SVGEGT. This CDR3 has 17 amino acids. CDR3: CASSYSSPSGVYNEQFF. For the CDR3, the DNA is TGTGCCAGCAGTTACTCGAGCCCTAGCGGGGTATACAATGAGCAGTTCTTC.

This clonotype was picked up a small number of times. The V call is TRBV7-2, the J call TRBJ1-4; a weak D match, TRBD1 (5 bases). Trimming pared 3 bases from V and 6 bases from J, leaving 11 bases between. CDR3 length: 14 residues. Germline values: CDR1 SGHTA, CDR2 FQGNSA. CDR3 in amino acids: CASSLTGVYEKLFF. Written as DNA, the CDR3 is TGTGCCAGCAGCTTGACGGGGGTCTATGAAAAACTGTTTTTT.

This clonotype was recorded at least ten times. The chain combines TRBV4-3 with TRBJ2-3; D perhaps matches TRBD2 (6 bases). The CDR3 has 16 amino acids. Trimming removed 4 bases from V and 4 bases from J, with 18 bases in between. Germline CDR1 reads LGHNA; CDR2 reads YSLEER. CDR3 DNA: TGCGCCAGCAGCCCACAAAGGCACGGGAGCGCAGATACGCAGTATTTT. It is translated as CASSPQRHGSADTQYF.

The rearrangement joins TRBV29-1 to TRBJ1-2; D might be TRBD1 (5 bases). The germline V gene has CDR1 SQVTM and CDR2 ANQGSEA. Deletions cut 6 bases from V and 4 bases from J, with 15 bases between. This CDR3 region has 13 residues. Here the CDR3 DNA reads TGCAGCGTCCTGGGGCGGTCTGGCTATGGCTACACCTTC. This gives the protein CSVLGRSGYGYTF.

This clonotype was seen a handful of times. Here the CDR3 DNA reads TGTGCCAGCGGACTTCTAGCGGGAAAGAATGAGCAGTTCTTC. Translated: CASGLLAGKNEQFF. The chain carries TRBV28 and TRBJ2-1; 9 bases match TRBD2. There are 14 residues in the CDR3. With V trimmed by 8 bases and J by 7 bases, 9 bases remained unmatched. Per the germline V gene, CDR1 is MDHEN and CDR2 is SYDVKM.

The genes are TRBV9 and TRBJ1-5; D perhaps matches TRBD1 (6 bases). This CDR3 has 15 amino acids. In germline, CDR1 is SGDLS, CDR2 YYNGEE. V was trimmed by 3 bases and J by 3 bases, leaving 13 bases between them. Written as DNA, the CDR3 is TGTGCCAGCAGCGCCGCTCAGGGGATCAATCAGCCCCAGCATTTT. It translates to CASSAAQGINQPQHF. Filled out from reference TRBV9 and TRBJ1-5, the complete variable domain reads DSGVTQTPKHLITATGQRVTLRCSPRSGDLSVYWYQQSLDQGLQFLIQYYNGEERAKGNILERFSAQQFPDLHSELNLSSLELGDSALYFCASSAAQGINQPQHFGDGTRLSIL.

Here the CDR3 reads CASSIGSDYEQYF. CDR3 bases: TGTGCCAGTAGTATAGGGAGCGACTACGAGCAGTACTTC. This sequence joins TRBV19 and TRBJ2-7; no firm D call. V was pared by 1 base and J by 3 bases, with 7 bases between. Germline loops: CDR1 LNHDA, CDR2 SQIVND (reference sequence). The CDR3 has 13 residues. Full variable domain (remainder filled in from reference TRBV19 and TRBJ2-7): DGGITQSPKYLFRKEGQNVTLSCEQNLNHDAMYWYRQDPGQGLRLIYYSQIVNDFQKGDIAEGYSVSREKKESFPLTVTSAQKNPTAFYLCASSIGSDYEQYFGPGTRLTVT.

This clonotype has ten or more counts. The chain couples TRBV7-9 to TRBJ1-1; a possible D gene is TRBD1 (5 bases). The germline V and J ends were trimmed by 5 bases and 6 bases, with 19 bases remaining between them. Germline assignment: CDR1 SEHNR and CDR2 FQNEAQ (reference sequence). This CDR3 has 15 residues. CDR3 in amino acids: CASSTTDAPGPEAFF. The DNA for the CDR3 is TGTGCCAGCAGCACAACCGACGCCCCGGGACCTGAAGCTTTCTTT.

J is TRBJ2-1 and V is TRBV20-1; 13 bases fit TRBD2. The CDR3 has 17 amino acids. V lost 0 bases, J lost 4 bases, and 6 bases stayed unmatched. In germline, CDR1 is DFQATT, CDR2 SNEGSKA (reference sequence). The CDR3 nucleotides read TGCAGTGCTAGAGATCCGGGACTAGCGGGAAAATACAATGAGCAGTTCTTC. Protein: CSARDPGLAGKYNEQFF.

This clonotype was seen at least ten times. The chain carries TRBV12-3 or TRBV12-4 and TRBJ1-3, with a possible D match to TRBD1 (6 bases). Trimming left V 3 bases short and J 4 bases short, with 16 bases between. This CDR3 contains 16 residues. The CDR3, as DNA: TGTGCCAGCAGTTTGGGGGGCGTCCCAGGCGGAAACACCATATATTTT. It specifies CASSLGGVPGGNTIYF.

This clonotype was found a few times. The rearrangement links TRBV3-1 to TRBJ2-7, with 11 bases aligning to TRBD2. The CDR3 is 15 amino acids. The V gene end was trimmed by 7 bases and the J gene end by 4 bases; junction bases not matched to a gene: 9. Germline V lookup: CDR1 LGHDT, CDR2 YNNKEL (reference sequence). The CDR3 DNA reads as TGTGCCAGCAAGGGGGGGGGACTAGCGGCTTACGAGCAGTACTTC. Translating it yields CASKGGGLAAYEQYF.

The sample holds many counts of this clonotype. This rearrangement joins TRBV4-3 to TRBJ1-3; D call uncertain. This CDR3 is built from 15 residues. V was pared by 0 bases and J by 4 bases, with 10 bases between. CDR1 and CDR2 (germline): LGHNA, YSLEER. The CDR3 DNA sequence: TGCGCCAGCAGCCAAGATCATAACAGCGGAAACACCATATATTTT. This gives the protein CASSQDHNSGNTIYF.

For the CDR3, the DNA is TGCGCCAGCAGCTCGGATATTAATTCACCCCTCCACTTT. Its translation is CASSSDINSPLHF. This rearrangement joins TRBV5-1 to TRBJ1-6; no clear D gene. The CDR3 runs to 13 residues. Trimming took off 3 bases at V and 6 bases at J, with 7 bases between the two ends. Germline CDR1 SGHRS, CDR2 YFSETQ.